This T cell receptor beta chain appears in the sequencing data of a study of T cell changes during pregnancy in multiple sclerosis. Here immunoSEQ multiplex PCR was the method, and the copy in TCRdb shows in-frame clones only, minus some. In the table there are 65,000 to 80,000 clones, about 93% of which are singletons. The V and J ends lost 4 bases and 7 bases, in that order; junction bases with no gene match: 14. This CDR3 has 17 residues. Germline CDR1 is MNHNS and CDR2 is SASEGT. This chain uses TRBV6-1 with TRBJ2-1; 9 bases map to TRBD2. The source was peripheral blood, collected in the first trimester of pregnancy. The sequence was obtained from a female donor with multiple sclerosis, enrolled in a pregnancy study. Here the CDR3 DNA reads TGTGCCAGCAGTGGGGTGACTAGCGGTACGGGTAGAAATGAGCAGTTCTTC. Translating gives CASSGVTSGTGRNEQFF.